This record looks at one T cell receptor (beta chain) sequence and its context. Its antigen is unidentified. These data originate in a study of persistence of HIV-infected CD4 T cells. Study-wide context: Isolated cells were CMV- and HIV-1 Gag-responding CD4+ T cells. Blood samples, up to about 200 mL, came from multiple time points, except two leukapheresis donors sampled once. Notes on the study in general: Within sorted populations, more oligoclonal TCRs accompanied more oligoclonal proviruses.

Stimulation used 10 ug/mL lysate from CMV-infected fibroblasts. CD40L/CD69 double-negative CD45RO-high memory CD4+ T cells were collected. The libraries were made with immunoSEQ version 4 in survey mode. Measured with immunoSEQ multiplex PCR; TCRdb has only the in-frame clones, and not every one. This table holds 25,000 to 35,000 clones, 82% found once. Trimming stripped 1 base from V and 2 bases from J, with 9 bases between. Germline V gives CDR1 SGDLS, CDR2 YYNGEE. The CDR3 is made up of 15 amino acids. The chain is built from TRBV9 and TRBJ1-4, with D tentatively TRBD1 (5 bases). The sequence was obtained from an adult man with HIV who was CMV-seropositive. Sequencing was performed on CD4+ T cells sorted from PBMCs after approximately 20-hour stimulation, taken from a patient who received antiretroviral therapy. The CDR3 bases are TGTGCCAGCAGCGTACAGGGACTTACTAATGAAAAACTGTTTTTT. Translated: CASSVQGLTNEKLFF.